Each of the 18 T cell receptor beta chains below was sequenced from the same sample in a study of shared clonotypes between healthy human individuals (dated by TCRdb to between 2020 and 2021). The method was the immunoSEQ multiplex PCR assay. Entries here come from immuneACCESS through TCRdb and include only in-frame sequences with V and J called. Some clones fail to appear in such tables; in the studies checked, an unresolved V gene covers under half of the shortfall, and the cause of the remainder is unknown. This sample lists fewer than 550,000 clones; around 79% were detected once. Around 13% of the sample lies in the top ten. Sequenced input: PBMCs. Receptors were obtained from a woman aged 40-49 years in good health. Some clones in this sample may be carry-over from other donors' samples.

V gene TRBV19 combines with J gene TRBJ1-2; D uncertain. This CDR3 is 15 amino acids long. Germline assignment: CDR1 LNHDA and CDR2 SQIVND (reference sequence). V was clipped by 7 bases and J by 4 bases, with 19 bases between them. In nucleotides, the CDR3 is TGTGCCAGTAACACGGACGGCACTCGGGGCTATGGCTACACCTTC. It is translated as CASNTDGTRGYGYTF.

The chain uses TRBV27 and TRBJ1-1; 9 bases agree with TRBD1. The CDR3 has 19 amino acids. With 2 bases clipped from V and 4 bases from J, the junction kept 17 bases outside the gene matches. Per the germline V gene, CDR1 is MNHEY and CDR2 is SMNVEV (reference sequence). CDR3 sequence (DNA): TGTGCCAGCAGTTTAGGGCCTCTGGGACAGGGCCGCGCCGGCACTGAAGCTTTCTTT. Translating it yields CASSLGPLGQGRAGTEAFF.

This chain joins TRBV4-1 and TRBJ2-7, with D possibly being TRBD1 (6 bases). Germline-derived CDR1 and CDR2 are MGHRA and YSYEKL. Trimming stripped 4 bases from V and 6 bases from J, with 16 bases between. The CDR3 runs 14 residues. CDR3 sequence reads: CASSRSGTPREQYF. The CDR3 DNA is TGCGCCAGCAGCCGCTCCGGGACACCGCGCGAGCAGTACTTC.

In its sample, this clone was seen once. The chain combines TRBV7-2 with TRBJ1-3; D not resolved. The length of the CDR3 is 18 residues. The V and J ends lost 9 bases and 0 bases respectively, with 24 bases between them. CDR1 and CDR2 (germline): SGHTA, FQGNSA. The CDR3 region is CASRVGGHIFNSGNTIYF. The CDR3 DNA reads TGTGCCAGTCGGGTGGGTGGGCACATCTTTAACTCTGGAAACACCATATATTTT.

The V and J genes are TRBV11-3 and TRBJ2-1, with TRBD2 matching 8 bases. From germline, CDR1 is SGHNT and CDR2 YENEEA. V lost 4 bases, J lost 4 bases, and 12 bases stayed unmatched. This CDR3 contains 17 residues. Written as DNA, the CDR3 is TGTGCCAGCAGCTCCCCCGGGGGGGGAGGGTTATACAATGAGCAGTTCTTC. It encodes CASSSPGGGGLYNEQFF.

This clone showed up many times. This CDR3 is CASSLASFPQETQYF. Here the CDR3 DNA reads TGTGCCAGCAGTTTAGCTAGTTTCCCCCAAGAGACCCAGTACTTC. The gene calls are TRBV27 and TRBJ2-5; D remains unclear. In germline, CDR1 is MNHEY, CDR2 SMNVEV (reference sequence). This CDR3 region has 15 residues. The V gene lost 2 bases and the J gene lost 1 base, with 11 bases spanning the gap.

The chain has TRBV6-1 and TRBJ2-3; D is possibly TRBD2 (6 bases). Between the trimmed V and J ends, which lost 5 bases and 6 bases, there was a span of 18 bases. The V gene's germline CDR1 is MNHNS and CDR2 SASEGT. This CDR3 has 15 amino acids. The CDR3 sequence: CASSRASEILDTQYF. DNA of the CDR3: TGTGCCAGCAGTAGGGCTAGCGAGATTCTTGATACGCAGTATTTT.

The genes are TRBV7-9 and TRBJ2-7; perhaps TRBD2 as D (5 bases). Germline V gene lookup returns CDR1 SEHNR and CDR2 FQNEAQ (reference sequence). This CDR3 has 14 amino acids. Trimming removed 0 bases from V and 10 bases from J, with 16 bases in between. CDR3 loop: CASSLALGLAVQYF. In DNA form, the CDR3 reads TGTGCCAGCAGCTTAGCGCTGGGTCTAGCTGTTCAGTACTTC.

This sequence joins TRBV30 and TRBJ2-2, with D possibly TRBD1 on 5 matching bases. Germline CDR1 reads GTSNPN; CDR2 reads SVGIG (reference sequence). Trimming shortened V by 1 base and J by 5 bases, and 20 bases separated the two germline ends. This CDR3 has 17 residues. DNA for the CDR3: TGTGCCTGGAGTGAACCAGGGTGGAGTAGAAGTACCGGGGAGCTGTTTTTT. Its protein product is CAWSEPGWSRSTGELFF. The full variable domain, rest sourced from reference TRBV30 and TRBJ2-2, is SQTIHQWPATLVQPVGSPLSLECTVEGTSNPNLYWYRQAAGRGLQLLFYSVGIGQISSEVPQNLSASRPQDRQFILSSKKLLLSDSGFYLCAWSEPGWSRSTGELFFGEGSRLTVL.

The V and J genes are TRBV11-2 and TRBJ2-7, with a tentative D call TRBD1 (6 bases). V was cut by 3 bases and J by 2 bases, with 14 bases left in between. The CDR3 has 15 amino acids. CDR1 and CDR2 (germline): SGHAT, FQNNGV. The DNA for the CDR3 is TGTGCCAGCAGCTTTGGGGGCAGGACCCCCTACGAGCAGTACTTC. This encodes CASSFGGRTPYEQYF.

This clone was observed a few times. The J gene is TRBJ2-1, the V gene TRBV5-4, with 7 bases fitting TRBD1. The V gene's germline CDR1 is SGHNT and CDR2 YYREEE (reference sequence). The CDR3 has 15 amino acids. The V segment lost 0 bases and the J segment 5 bases; nucleotides outside the gene matches: 5. CDR3 DNA sequence: TGTGCCAGCAGCTTGGGAGGGGGCTTCAACAATGAGCAGTTCTTC. This encodes CASSLGGGFNNEQFF.

The V and J genes are TRBV10-3 and TRBJ1-5; D gene uncertain. The CDR3 loop spans 13 amino acids. Germline lookup yields CDR1 ENHRY and CDR2 SYGVKD. Trimming left V 4 bases short and J 0 bases short, with 4 bases between. The CDR3 spells CAISANSNQPQHF. CDR3 in DNA: TGTGCCATCAGTGCCAATAGCAATCAGCCCCAGCATTTT.

This clone has only a few counts. The chain employs TRBV2 and TRBJ2-1; 7 nucleotides align to TRBD2. The CDR3 has 17 residues. V dropped 0 bases and J dropped 7; count of bases not matched to a gene: 12. Germline-derived CDR1 and CDR2 are SNHLY and FYNNEI. CDR3 region: CASSEALLGVGGNEQFF. CDR3 DNA sequence: TGTGCCAGCAGTGAAGCGCTTCTTGGTGTGGGAGGGAATGAGCAGTTCTTC.

This chain links TRBV6-1 with TRBJ2-7; 9 nucleotides agree with TRBD2. V lost 0 bases to trimming and J lost 2 bases; unmatched junction nucleotides: 5. CDR1 and CDR2 from the germline V gene are MNHNS and SASEGT. This CDR3 has 16 residues. CDR3 nucleotide sequence: TGTGCCAGCAGTGAAGCATCCAGACTAGCGGCCTACGAGCAGTACTTC. Translation gives CASSEASRLAAYEQYF.

V is TRBV7-8 and J is TRBJ2-1; D might be TRBD2 (5 bases). The V gene lost 4 bases and the J gene lost 0 bases, with 13 bases spanning the gap. Germline V gene data show CDR1 as SGHVS and CDR2 as FQNEAQ. The CDR3 has 16 residues. The CDR3 is CASSSSRGSSYNEQFF. CDR3 nucleotide sequence: TGTGCCAGCAGCTCCTCCCGAGGGAGCTCCTACAATGAGCAGTTCTTC.

This clone was seen a few times. V is TRBV5-1 and J is TRBJ2-7; D perhaps matches TRBD1 (6 bases). Germline CDR1 reads SGHRS; CDR2 reads YFSETQ. This CDR3 has 15 amino acids. V lost 4 bases, J lost 3 bases, and 17 bases lay in between. The CDR3 coding sequence is TGCGCCAGCAGCATGGGACCGGGACACAACTACGAGCAGTACTTC. It specifies CASSMGPGHNYEQYF.

This clone was detected only a few times. The chain carries TRBV18 and TRBJ2-1; 9 nucleotides match TRBD1. Germline CDR1 and CDR2: KGHSH and LQKENI. After removal of 3 bases from V and 7 bases from J, the junction contained 7 bases not matched to a gene. The CDR3 has 15 residues. Here the CDR3 DNA reads TGTGCCAGCTCACCCGGGACAGGGTCGGGGAATGAGCAGTTCTTC. Protein: CASSPGTGSGNEQFF.

V gene TRBV19 combines with J gene TRBJ2-1; 11 bases agree with TRBD2. Germline trimming cut 7 bases from V and 7 bases from J; bases unmatched to any gene: 6. CDR1 is LNHDA, CDR2 SQIVND, per germline (reference sequence). The CDR3 totals 14 residues. The CDR3 DNA reads as TGTGCCAGTACTCTAGCGGGAGGTGTTAATGAGCAGTTCTTC. It is translated as CASTLAGGVNEQFF.